Presented here are 8 T cell receptor beta chains from one specimen sequenced in a study of control samples from healthy donors and cancer patients. The repertoire was sequenced with immunoSEQ multiplex PCR; TCRdb's copy has only in-frame clones and lacks some. The data contain roughly 400,000 clones, 80% to 95% of them seen just once; the ten biggest clones take up around 6.4%. Sequencing used PBMCs. These receptors were collected from a man aged 35-49 years with head and neck cancer.

This clone was recorded a few times. This rearrangement joins TRBV7-9 to TRBJ1-6; TRBD1 might be the D (5 bases). Trimming pared 2 bases from V and 10 bases from J, leaving 18 bases between. Per the germline V gene, CDR1 is SEHNR and CDR2 is FQNEAQ (reference sequence). The CDR3 runs 16 residues. CDR3 bases: TGTGCCAGCAGCTTACATAGATTGGGGACCCGGTCACCCCTCCACTTT. Amino acids: CASSLHRLGTRSPLHF.

V usage is TRBV27 and J usage is TRBJ2-5; 7 nucleotides line up with TRBD1. The CDR3 contains 15 residues. Germline-derived CDR1 and CDR2 are MNHEY and SMNVEV (reference sequence). The junction had 7 bases not matched to a gene; V was cut back by 5 bases and J by 1 base. In DNA, the CDR3 is TGTGCCAGCAGTCTCGACAGGGCACCCCAAGAGACCCAGTACTTC. Translating it yields CASSLDRAPQETQYF.

This chain links TRBV3-1 (or the pseudogene TRBV3-2) with TRBJ1-2; D gene ambiguous. Per the germline V gene, CDR1 is LGHDT and CDR2 is YNNKEL (reference sequence). V dropped 4 bases and J dropped 8 bases, with 17 bases sitting between them. This CDR3 is built from 14 residues. CDR3 nucleotide sequence: TGTGCCAGCAGCCTAGGCTCCGAGAGTCTCGGCTACACCTTC. It yields the protein CASSLGSESLGYTF.

This clone is a singleton in its sample. V gene TRBV19 combines with J gene TRBJ2-1; 9 bases are shared with TRBD2. Trimming cost V 4 bases and J 2 bases; bases outside gene matches: 9. Germline assignment: CDR1 LNHDA and CDR2 SQIVND (reference sequence). The CDR3 totals 17 residues. The CDR3 nucleotides are TGTGCCAGTAGTAAATTAGCGGGAGCCGTTACCTACAATGAGCAGTTCTTC. This codes for CASSKLAGAVTYNEQFF.

This chain joins TRBV10-3 and TRBJ1-4, with D uncertain. The germline V gene encodes CDR1 ENHRY and CDR2 SYGVKD. V lost 7 bases, J lost 7 bases, and 13 bases lay in between. This CDR3 has 13 residues. In nucleotides, the CDR3 is TGTGCCATCACCCCCGTGGAAGGTGAAAAACTGTTTTTT. Translation gives CAITPVEGEKLFF.

The chain has TRBV21-1 and TRBJ1-1. TRBV21-1 is given as a pseudogene. The CDR3 has 23 amino acids. The CDR3 region is CASSKDGFSYRIIVGLLNTEAFF. Written as DNA, the CDR3 is TGTGCCAGCAGCAAAGATGGTTTTTCCTACAGAATAATCGTCGGGCTTTTGAACACTGAAGCTTTCTTT.

This chain joins TRBV2 and TRBJ1-2, with D unresolved. Per the germline V gene, CDR1 is SNHLY and CDR2 is FYNNEI. V was cut by 4 bases and J by 6 bases, with 9 bases left in between. This CDR3 is built from 12 residues. The CDR3 DNA sequence: TGTGCCAGCAGTGTTGGGGAGGATGGCTACACCTTC. Translated, it gives CASSVGEDGYTF.

The gene calls are TRBV2 and TRBJ1-2; D gene uncertain. The CDR3 has 12 amino acids. CDR1 and CDR2 (germline): SNHLY, FYNNEI. V was trimmed by 3 bases and J by 8 bases, leaving 10 bases between them. The CDR3 spells CASSEEGWGYTF. The DNA of the CDR3 is TGTGCCAGCAGTGAGGAGGGTTGGGGCTACACCTTC.